One and the same sample provided the 16 T cell receptor beta chains below, sequenced in a study of tumor-infiltrating lymphocytes in primary liver carcinoma. The source material, 20-30 mg of unsorted bulk tissue, was used to co-extract RNA and DNA. cDNA specific to TCR beta was made from 450 to 650 ng of total RNA, with a constant-region primer employed for priming. Slightly modified ARM-PCR served as the procedure for the TCR beta libraries. These libraries came from three rounds of nested multiplex PCR. Amplification in the first two PCR rounds was performed using TRBV1-TRBV30 forward primers and a C-beta reverse primer for 9 to 11 cycles each. Via MiXCR, TCRdb re-called the multiplex PCR reads, giving one row per CDR3 protein. The sample gives roughly 100,000 distinct CDR3 sequences, approximately 82% of which show up once; 15% to 25% is in the top ten. The sample taken for sequencing was liver tumor tissue from sampling region 3. Subset here: tumor region T3, left-lateral pole. Every receptor here comes from a man between 40 and 49 years old with primary liver carcinoma and hepatitis B virus infection.

Details on this clonotype: An end of the junction does not agree with germline; a read error may underlie this. The gene calls are TRBV5-6 and TRBJ1-6, with D maybe TRBD1 (5 bases). The CDR3 runs to 15 residues. Looked up from germline, CDR1 is SGHDT and CDR2 is YYEEEE. The CDR3, as DNA: TGTGCCAGTAGCTTGGCCTCTGGGGGGGGTTCACCCCTCCACTTT. This codes for CASSLASGGGSPLHF.

The chain carries TRBV4-1 and TRBJ1-6; 9 bases are shared with TRBD1. Germline CDR1 reads MGHRA; CDR2 reads YSYEKL. The J segment lost 7 bases and the V segment lost 4 bases, leaving 11 bases of the junction unmatched. CDR3 length: 17 residues. CDR3 bases: TGCGCCAGCAGCCCGGACAGGGGACGGTCTATGAATTCACCCCTCCACTTT. Translated: CASSPDRGRSMNSPLHF.

This clonotype qualifies as medium-sized (0.01 to 0.1%). This chain uses TRBV11-2 with TRBJ1-2; D is undetermined. Trimming shortened V by 2 bases and J by 7 bases, and 11 bases separated the two germline ends. There are 13 residues in the CDR3. The germline V gene encodes CDR1 SGHAT and CDR2 FQNNGV. This CDR3 reads CASSLTGVSGYTF. CDR3 in DNA: TGTGCCAGCAGCTTAACGGGAGTATCTGGCTACACCTTC.

Regarding this clonotype: One end of the junction fails to match germline, which may point to a read error. The chain has TRBV11-3 and TRBJ2-1; D gene unclear. The CDR3 loop spans 14 amino acids. Per germline, CDR1 SGHNT and CDR2 YENEEA. The CDR3 here is CASSFGVLNNEQLF. Written as DNA, the CDR3 is TGTGCCAGCAGCTTTGGCGTCTTGAACAATGAGCAGTTATTC. The entire variable domain, with the rest obtained from reference TRBV11-3 and TRBJ2-1, is as follows: EAGVVQSPRYKIIEKKQPVAFWCNPISGHNTLYWYLQNLGQGPELLIRYENEEAVDDSQLPKDRFSAERLKGVDSTLKIQPAELGDSAVYLCASSFGVLNNEQLFGPGTRLTVL.

The gene calls are TRBV11-2 and TRBJ2-5, with 7 bases identical to TRBD2. CDR1 and CDR2 (germline): SGHAT, FQNNGV. The V segment lost 5 bases and the J segment 4 bases; nucleotides outside the gene matches: 4. The CDR3 runs to 13 residues. The CDR3 region has the DNA TGTGCCAGCAGCCCAGGACTAGGAGAGACCCAGTACTTC. Encoded protein: CASSPGLGETQYF.

Remarks on this clonotype: One end of the junction varies from germline; a read error may be responsible. The J gene is TRBJ2-1, the V gene TRBV6-4; TRBD2 matches at 9 bases. The germline V gene encodes CDR1 MRHNA and CDR2 SNTAGT. This CDR3 is built from 15 residues. The CDR3 DNA follows: TGTGCCAGCAGTGACGGGTCTAGCGGGAACAATGAGCAGTTATTC. Translated: CASSDGSSGNNEQLF.

This clonotype appeared a few times. At one boundary the junction diverges from the germline segment, which might be a read error. This chain links TRBV28 with TRBJ2-2; the match to TRBD2 covers 8 bases. The CDR3 is 15 residues long. Germline V gives CDR1 MDHEN, CDR2 SYDVKM. CDR3 in DNA: TGTACCAGCAGTCCCGGGGGGGTTTTAAGCGGGGAGCTGTTTTTT. Its protein product is CTSSPGGVLSGELFF.

This clonotype has just a few counts. Mismatch with germline at one junction end may stem from a read error. The J gene is TRBJ1-1, the V gene TRBV5-8; D remains ambiguous. The CDR3 is made up of 18 amino acids. CDR1 and CDR2 (germline): SGHTS, YDEGEE. The CDR3 DNA reads TGTGCCAGCAGCTCCTCAGACACCCTGAGAGGTTCGAACACTGAAGCTTCCTTT. This translates into CASSSSDTLRGSNTEASF.

The DNA for the CDR3 is TGTGCCAGCAGCGACTTCCCGGGACGATTGGGCGGCTACACCTTC. Residues: CASSDFPGRLGGYTF. The chain links TRBV9 to TRBJ1-2, with a tentative D call TRBD1 (5 bases). The CDR3 totals 15 residues. Germline assignment: CDR1 SGDLS and CDR2 YYNGEE. V lost 3 bases and J 8 bases, leaving 20 bases between the germline ends.

This sequence joins TRBV6-2 or TRBV6-3 and TRBJ1-3; TRBD1 aligns across 8 bases. Trimming at V came to 4 bases and at J to 8 bases, leaving 7 bases not matched to a gene. The length of the CDR3 is 14 residues. In germline, CDR1 is MNHEY, CDR2 SVGEGT. CDR3 DNA: TGTGCCAGCAGTTCGCATGGGGGACAGGACACCATATATTTT. Translation gives CASSSHGGQDTIYF.

About this clonotype itself: Germline and junction disagree at one end, which may indicate a read error. The chain uses TRBV4-3 and TRBJ2-1; a weak D match, TRBD2 (5 bases). CDR1 is LGHNA, CDR2 YSLEER, per germline. The CDR3 sequence is 16 residues long. The CDR3 region is CASSRFPPPAGNEQFF. The CDR3 DNA reads TGCGCCAGTAGCCGATTCCCCCCCCCGGCGGGCAATGAACAGTTCTTC.

As for this clonotype: One end of the junction is discordant with germline, which a read error may explain. The chain uses TRBV11-2 and TRBJ2-7, with 10 bases fitting TRBD2. The CDR3 spans 20 residues. Looked up from germline, CDR1 is SGHAT and CDR2 is FQNNGV. CDR3 sequence: CASSLREGKTSGLSSYEQYF. CDR3 sequence (DNA): TGTGCCAGTAGCTTGAGGGAGGGGAAGACTAGCGGGCTCAGTTCCTACGAGCAGTACTTC. The complete variable domain, with remaining parts taken from reference TRBV11-2 and TRBJ2-7, reads EAGVAQSPRYKIIEKRQSVAFWCNPISGHATLYWYQQILGQGPKLLIQFQNNGVVDDSQLPKDRFSAERLKGVDSTLKIQPAKLEDSAVYLCASSLREGKTSGLSSYEQYFGPGTRLTVT.

A remark on this clonotype: The CDR3 carries no conserved terminal phenylalanine or tryptophan, so it likely arises from a read error. Because the CDR3's place on the DNA is in doubt, the DNA is left out and the CDR3 is given as listed by TCRdb. J is TRBJ2-5 and V is TRBV4-3; TRBD1 is the table's D call and was not checked against the DNA. Germline V lookup: CDR1 LGHNA, CDR2 YSLEER. The CDR3 is made up of 18 amino acids, end residues included. The CDR3 is CASSQDLIGGGLQETRYL.

Concerning this clonotype itself: The CDR3 ends on some other residue instead of the conserved phenylalanine or tryptophan, so this is likely a read error. CDR3: CASRETSGNNEQFI. The CDR3 bases are TGTGCCAGCAGAGAGACTAGCGGAAACAATGAGCAGTTCATC. The rearrangement uses TRBV12-3 or TRBV12-4 and TRBJ2-1, with 9 bases matching TRBD2. The V segment lost 6 bases and the J segment 5 bases; nucleotides outside the gene matches: 5. The CDR3 extends over 14 amino acids.

This clonotype showed up just once. Here the CDR3 omits its conserved ending phenylalanine or tryptophan, so a read error is the likely source. V is TRBV28 and J is TRBJ2-7, with 8 bases lining up with TRBD2. Germline V gene sequence: CDR1 MDHEN, CDR2 SYDVKM. This CDR3 contains 14 residues. V was pared by 11 bases and J by 4 bases, with 13 bases of the junction left unmatched. The CDR3 bases are TGTGCCGCACGGAAGGGAGCGGGAGAGTACGAGCAGTACATC. Its protein is CAARKGAGEYEQYI.

The chain joins TRBV10-1 to TRBJ2-1; TRBD1 might be the D (5 bases). The CDR3 totals 13 residues. Trimming removed 4 bases at V and 7 bases at J, with 11 bases between. Looked up from germline, CDR1 is WNHNN and CDR2 is SYGVQD (reference sequence). CDR3 coding DNA: TGCGCCAGCAGTGGGCAGGGAATGAATGAGCAGTTCTTC. Translated, it gives CASSGQGMNEQFF.